This T cell receptor beta chain is drawn from a study of blood T cell repertoires in COVID-19. Study context: Collection of acute and convalescent COVID-19 samples took place in the United States, Italy and Spain.

The ends were cut back, 0 bases at V and 4 bases at J, with 9 bases in the middle. CDR3 length equals 14 residues. Germline V lookup: CDR1 SNHLY, CDR2 FYNNEI. Source study methods: Estimation of nucleated cell counts was performed using reference gene primer amplification. Method: immunoSEQ multiplex PCR; TCRdb's copy keeps in-frame clones and lacks some. V and J calls and clone size are given by that table; D and trimming were obtained from the DNA. The data hold around 300,000 clones, with around 80% observed a single time. V usage is TRBV2 and J usage is TRBJ1-2, with a weak D call TRBD1 (6 bases). The source material was peripheral blood. The sequence was collected from a man aged 25 to 45 with active or convalescent COVID-19. The CDR3: CASSEATGTYGYTF. The CDR3 DNA sequence: TGTGCCAGCAGTGAAGCCACAGGGACCTATGGCTACACCTTC.